What follows are 23 T cell receptor beta chains derived from one specimen sequenced in a study of T cell clones after liver transplantation. Sequencing was performed with immunoSEQ multiplex PCR; in TCRdb, only in-frame clones are kept and a portion is missing. The profile shows fewer than 70,000 clones, 71% of them singletons. Specimen: CD4+ T cells from blood, collected before liver transplant. The receptors here all came from a human donor who received a liver transplant.

The rearrangement joins TRBV15 to TRBJ1-5, with TRBD1 identical over 7 bases. With V trimmed by 0 bases and J by 2 bases, 1 base remained unmatched. CDR1 LNHNV and CDR2 YYDKDF come from the germline V gene (reference sequence). The CDR3 is made up of 15 amino acids. The CDR3 reads CATSREGTGNQPQHF. The CDR3 bases are TGTGCCACCAGCAGAGAGGGGACAGGCAATCAGCCCCAGCATTTT.

J is TRBJ2-1 and V is TRBV5-1; 15 positions match TRBD2. J gave up 4 bases and V 2 bases, and 1 base lay outside the gene matches. Germline CDR1 reads SGHRS; CDR2 reads YFSETQ. The CDR3 is made up of 16 amino acids. The CDR3 sequence: CASSLGLAGGYNEQFF. Here the CDR3 DNA reads TGCGCCAGCAGCTTAGGACTAGCGGGGGGGTACAATGAGCAGTTCTTC. The full variable domain, its missing parts supplied by reference TRBV5-1 and TRBJ2-1, is KAGVTQTPRYLIKTRGQQVTLSCSPISGHRSVSWYQQTPGQGLQFLFEYFSETQRNKGNFPGRFSGRQFSNSRSEMNVSTLELGDSALYLCASSLGLAGGYNEQFFGPGTRLTVL.

This clone was observed a handful of times. The rearrangement links TRBV11-3 to TRBJ2-1, with D maybe TRBD1 (5 bases). The CDR3 consists of 13 residues. CDR1 and CDR2 from the germline V gene are SGHNT and YENEEA. Trimming shortened V by 5 bases and J by 7 bases, and 12 bases separated the two germline ends. CDR3 nucleotide sequence: TGTGCCAGCAGCCGACAACAGGAAAATGAGCAGTTCTTC. It yields the protein CASSRQQENEQFF.

The chain uses TRBV19 and TRBJ1-1, with D tentatively TRBD1 (5 bases). The V end lost 2 bases, the J end lost 1 base, and 8 bases lay between the germline ends. CDR1 and CDR2 from the germline V gene are LNHDA and SQIVND (reference sequence). The CDR3 length is 14 residues. The DNA for the CDR3 is TGTGCCAGTAGTATAAGGACAAAGAACACTGAAGCTTTCTTT. Encoded protein: CASSIRTKNTEAFF.

This clone was recorded many times. The CDR3 protein is CASSNPYRTGNYGYTF. CDR3 DNA sequence: TGTGCCAGCAGTAACCCATACCGGACAGGGAACTATGGCTACACCTTC. J is TRBJ1-2 and V is TRBV28; 8 nucleotides align to TRBD1. Trimming cost V 5 bases and J 2 bases; bases outside gene matches: 10. The germline CDR1 and CDR2 sequences are MDHEN and SYDVKM. The CDR3 contains 16 residues.

The chain uses TRBV28 and TRBJ2-7, with 8 bases matching TRBD2. Germline V lookup: CDR1 MDHEN, CDR2 SYDVKM. CDR3 length: 15 amino acids. The V and J ends lost 4 bases and 5 bases, in that order; junction bases with no gene match: 10. The CDR3: CASSSPPGGLDEQYF. The CDR3 region has the DNA TGTGCCAGCAGTTCCCCTCCGGGGGGGCTCGACGAGCAGTACTTC.

The rearrangement uses TRBV18 and TRBJ1-3; 8 bases line up with TRBD1. This CDR3 is built from 14 residues. CDR1 and CDR2 from the germline V gene are KGHSH and LQKENI. With V trimmed by 3 bases and J by 3 bases, 1 base remained unmatched. The CDR3: CASSPGQVGNTIYF. The CDR3 region has the DNA TGTGCCAGCTCACCGGGACAGGTTGGAAACACCATATATTTT.

This sequence joins TRBV5-1 and TRBJ2-7, with 8 bases matching TRBD1. The germline gives CDR1 SGHRS, CDR2 YFSETQ. The CDR3 is made up of 15 amino acids. The V and J ends lost 4 bases and 2 bases, in that order; junction bases with no gene match: 8. The CDR3: CASSPGDRTTYEQYF. The CDR3 coding sequence is TGCGCCAGCAGCCCCGGGGACAGGACGACCTACGAGCAGTACTTC.

This rearrangement joins TRBV5-1 to TRBJ1-1; D gene uncertain. The CDR3 length is 14 residues. Looked up from germline, CDR1 is SGHRS and CDR2 is YFSETQ. V lost 3 bases and J 4 bases, leaving 13 bases between the germline ends. DNA of the CDR3: TGCGCCAGCAGCTCCAGGACCGGAGGCACTGAAGCTTTCTTT. This encodes CASSSRTGGTEAFF. Full variable domain (outside the CDR3, taken from reference TRBV5-1 and TRBJ1-1): KAGVTQTPRYLIKTRGQQVTLSCSPISGHRSVSWYQQTPGQGLQFLFEYFSETQRNKGNFPGRFSGRQFSNSRSEMNVSTLELGDSALYLCASSSRTGGTEAFFGQGTRLTVV.

V is TRBV4-2 and J is TRBJ2-3; 10 bases fit TRBD2. V was clipped by 6 bases and J by 4 bases; unmatched bases: 10. The CDR3 runs 16 residues. Germline loops: CDR1 LGHNA, CDR2 YNFKEQ. In DNA form, the CDR3 reads TGTGCCAGCAGGCCTAGCGGGGGACAGGTTGCAGATACGCAGTATTTT. It codes for CASRPSGGQVADTQYF.

This clone was observed a few times. The V and J genes are TRBV6-5 and TRBJ1-1; D ambiguous. V was pared by 7 bases and J by 6 bases, with 21 bases between. Germline loops: CDR1 MNHEY, CDR2 SVGAGI. The CDR3 extends over 15 amino acids. The CDR3 loop reads CASTREPGLGAEAFF. The DNA of the CDR3 is TGTGCCAGCACCCGCGAGCCTGGTCTAGGTGCTGAAGCTTTCTTT.

This clone has more than one count but fewer than ten. The rearrangement links TRBV7-9 to TRBJ1-1, with D unresolved. Trimming stripped 1 base from V and 4 bases from J, with 7 bases between. CDR3 size: 13 residues. CDR1 is SEHNR, CDR2 FQNEAQ, per germline (reference sequence). The CDR3 DNA reads as TGTGCCAGCAGCTTAGGAGTTAGCACTGAAGCTTTCTTT. It is translated as CASSLGVSTEAFF. The full variable domain, completed using reference TRBV7-9 and TRBJ1-1, is DTGVSQNPRHKITKRGQNVTFRCDPISEHNRLYWYRQTLGQGPEFLTYFQNEAQLEKSRLLSDRFSAERPKGSFSTLEIQRTEQGDSAMYLCASSLGVSTEAFFGQGTRLTVV.

The gene calls are TRBV5-1 and TRBJ2-1, with a weak D call TRBD2 (5 bases). Germline V gene lookup returns CDR1 SGHRS and CDR2 YFSETQ. V shed 4 bases and J shed 6 bases, with 14 bases lying between them. The CDR3 loop spans 14 amino acids. The CDR3 nucleotides are TGCGCCAGCAGCACCGGGGATATATTCAATGAGCAGTTCTTC. It encodes CASSTGDIFNEQFF.

The sample holds many counts of this clone. CDR3 loop: CASRNQGNNSPLHF. The CDR3 nucleotides are TGTGCCAGCAGGAATCAGGGGAACAATTCACCCCTCCACTTT. V usage is TRBV11-2 and J usage is TRBJ1-6, with D perhaps TRBD1 (6 bases). Germline V CDR1 and CDR2: SGHAT, FQNNGV. This CDR3 is built from 14 residues. V dropped 6 bases and J dropped 7 bases, with 13 bases sitting between them.

This chain connects TRBV30 to TRBJ2-3; 9 nucleotides match TRBD2. This CDR3 spans 14 amino acids. The germline V gene encodes CDR1 GTSNPN and CDR2 SVGIG (reference sequence). Trimming cost V 3 bases and J 6 bases; bases outside gene matches: 7. The CDR3 sequence: CAWRVSGGLDTQYF. For the CDR3, the DNA is TGTGCCTGGAGGGTTAGCGGGGGTTTGGATACGCAGTATTTT. Supplemented by reference TRBV30 and TRBJ2-3, the full variable domain reads SQTIHQWPATLVQPVGSPLSLECTVEGTSNPNLYWYRQAAGRGLQLLFYSVGIGQISSEVPQNLSASRPQDRQFILSSKKLLLSDSGFYLCAWRVSGGLDTQYFGPGTRLTVL.

The V and J genes are TRBV19 and TRBJ1-2; D is perhaps TRBD1 (6 bases). V shed 7 bases and J shed 1 base, with 13 bases lying between them. Germline values: CDR1 LNHDA, CDR2 SQIVND (reference sequence). This CDR3 has 14 amino acids. CDR3 in DNA: TGTGCCAGTAATTGGAACAGGGTTAACTATGGCTACACCTTC. It translates to CASNWNRVNYGYTF.

The chain employs TRBV14 and TRBJ1-5; D is unresolved. The CDR3 covers 13 residues. Germline CDR1 SGHDN, CDR2 FVKESK. The V end lost 3 bases, the J end lost 5 bases, and 8 bases lay between the germline ends. This chain's CDR3 is CASSQNGDQPQHF. In nucleotides, the CDR3 is TGTGCCAGCAGCCAGAACGGGGATCAGCCCCAGCATTTT.

The rearrangement joins TRBV5-6 to TRBJ2-5, with TRBD2 as a possible D gene (7 bases). Trimming cost V 7 bases and J 3 bases, with 16 bases left between them. The germline V gene encodes CDR1 SGHDT and CDR2 YYEEEE. CDR3 size: 14 residues. The CDR3 sequence is CASYRPGGKETQYF. In DNA, the CDR3 is TGTGCCAGCTATCGCCCGGGGGGCAAAGAGACCCAGTACTTC. Using reference TRBV5-6 and TRBJ2-5 for the parts outside the CDR3, the full variable domain is DAGVTQSPTHLIKTRGQQVTLRCSPKSGHDTVSWYQQALGQGPQFIFQYYEEEERQRGNFPDRFSGHQFPNYSSELNVNALLLGDSALYLCASYRPGGKETQYFGPGTRLLVL.

This CDR3 reads CASSEANRAWDEQYF. DNA for the CDR3: TGTGCCAGCAGTGAAGCGAACAGAGCATGGGACGAGCAGTACTTC. The gene calls are TRBV6-1 and TRBJ2-7, with D unresolved. Germline V gives CDR1 MNHNS, CDR2 SASEGT. V dropped 0 bases and J dropped 5 bases, with 14 bases sitting between them. The CDR3 consists of 15 residues.

This clone came up once. This sequence joins TRBV30 and TRBJ1-6; unclear D gene. The germline V gene has CDR1 GTSNPN and CDR2 SVGIG (reference sequence). V was trimmed by 2 bases and J by 8 bases, leaving 22 bases between them. The CDR3 runs to 17 residues. The CDR3 reads CAWSYSRHVRVDSPLHF. CDR3 DNA: TGTGCCTGGAGTTATTCCCGACACGTGAGGGTCGATTCACCCCTCCACTTT.

The chain joins TRBV19 to TRBJ1-6, with D perhaps TRBD1 (5 bases). Germline V CDR1 and CDR2: LNHDA, SQIVND (reference sequence). Trimming cost V 5 bases and J 7 bases, with 15 bases left between them. There are 15 residues in the CDR3. The CDR3 region is CASSSLDSPNSPLHF. CDR3 DNA: TGTGCCAGTAGTTCCCTCGACAGTCCAAATTCACCCCTCCACTTT.

The J gene is TRBJ2-7, the V gene TRBV9, with 10 bases fitting TRBD1. Germline CDR1 SGDLS, CDR2 YYNGEE. Unmatched junction bases numbered 6, after V lost 4 bases and J lost 5 bases. This CDR3 contains 14 residues. The CDR3 loop reads CASSKRQGADEQYF. The CDR3 DNA reads TGTGCCAGCAGCAAACGACAGGGGGCGGACGAGCAGTACTTC.

The J gene is TRBJ1-3, the V gene TRBV4-1, with a possible D match to TRBD1 (5 bases). CDR3 size: 15 residues. Germline V gene sequence: CDR1 MGHRA, CDR2 YSYEKL. The germline V and J ends were trimmed by 0 bases and 6 bases, with 12 bases remaining between them. The CDR3 DNA reads TGCGCCAGCAGCCAAGATGGGCAGGGTGCAAACACCATATATTTT. Translation gives CASSQDGQGANTIYF.